This T cell receptor beta chain stems from a study of blood T cell repertoires in COVID-19. TCRdb's copy holds only in-frame clones and misses some; the assay was immunoSEQ multiplex PCR. The repertoire consists of 120,000 or so clones, with about 70% occurring once and the leading ten covering around 5.5%. The CDR3 consists of 14 residues. Per the germline V gene, CDR1 is LNHNV and CDR2 is YYDKDF (reference sequence). V was shortened by 3 bases and J by 0 bases, with 8 bases between the two germline ends. The sequence was obtained from a man aged 55 to 70 with acute or convalescent COVID-19. The rearrangement joins TRBV15 to TRBJ1-2; no clear D gene. Sequenced sample: peripheral blood. CDR3 in amino acids: CATSSKSANYGYTF. CDR3 sequence (DNA): TGTGCCACCAGCAGCAAATCAGCTAACTATGGCTACACCTTC.